These T cell receptor beta chains were read from a single sample in a study of CD8 T cells in ankylosing spondylitis. TCRdb itself ran the 5' RACE reads through MiXCR, one entry per CDR3 protein. The sample shows some 840,000 distinct CDR3 sequences, 12% of them seen only once. Sequenced sample: blood, either unsorted or a sorted T cell fraction (not recorded which). The receptor set was obtained from a male donor with ankylosing spondylitis. Each CDR3 is given with its conserved first and last residue. The D gene is left open where the match is weak. Size is omitted from some rows. Given values are once, few, many or a class for expanded clones.

V: TRBV29-1; D: NA; size: many; J: TRBJ2-3; CDR3: CSVMPRMVTDTQYF; DNA: TGCAGCGTAATGCCTAGAATGGTCACAGATACGCAGTATTTT
V: TRBV4-2; D: NA; size: few; J: TRBJ1-3; CDR3: CASSQGDWGIFGNTIYF; DNA: TGTGCCAGCAGCCAAGGAGACTGGGGGATCTTTGGAAACACCATATATTTT
V: TRBV27; D: TRBD2; size: few; J: TRBJ2-5; CDR3: CASSGAAGGPETQYF; DNA: TGTGCCAGCAGTGGGGCTGCGGGGGGGCCAGAGACCCAGTACTTC
V: TRBV10-3; D: NA; size: few; J: TRBJ1-1; CDR3: CANAPTQNTEVFF; DNA: TGTGCCAATGCCCCGACACAGAACACTGAAGTTTTCTTT
V: TRBV20-1; D: NA; size: few; J: TRBJ2-1; CDR3: CSALPDRLDEQFF; DNA: TGCAGTGCGTTACCTGACAGACTTGATGAGCAGTTCTTC
V: TRBV7-2; D: NA; size: NA; J: TRBJ2-7; CDR3: CASSLVSQVPYHEQYF; DNA: TGTGCCAGCAGCTTAGTTTCCCAGGTACCCTACCACGAGCAGTACTTC
V: TRBV7-6; D: TRBD1; size: NA; J: TRBJ2-1; CDR3: CASSALQGALYNEQFF; DNA: TGTGCCAGCAGCGCGTTACAGGGGGCCCTTTACAATGAGCAGTTCTTC
V: TRBV7-8; D: NA; size: few; J: TRBJ1-5; CDR3: CASSLAGMYSNQPQHF; DNA: TGTGCCAGCAGCTTAGCGGGAATGTATAGCAATCAGCCCCAGCATTTT
V: TRBV20-1; D: NA; size: NA; J: TRBJ2-3; CDR3: CSARSVGAADTQYF; DNA: TGCAGTGCTAGATCCGTGGGAGCAGCAGATACGCAGTATTTT
V: TRBV20-1; D: NA; size: few; J: TRBJ1-2; CDR3: CSTSDPGYTF; DNA: TGCAGTACGTCAGATCCGGGCTACACCTTC
V: TRBV5-1; D: NA; size: NA; J: TRBJ2-3; CDR3: CASSNLAGDTQYF; DNA: TGCGCCAGCAGCAATCTAGCTGGCGATACGCAGTATTTT
V: TRBV4-3; D: NA; size: NA; J: TRBJ1-6; CDR3: CASSRQQRWDGIDSPLHF; DNA: TGCGCCAGCAGCCGCCAACAGAGGTGGGACGGTATTGATTCACCCCTCCACTTT
V: TRBV10-3; D: NA; size: NA; J: TRBJ1-2; CDR3: CASFWDGSYGYTF; DNA: TGTGCCTCTTTTTGGGACGGAAGCTATGGCTACACCTTC
V: TRBV5-1; D: NA; size: many; J: TRBJ1-1; CDR3: CASSFLETSNTEAFF; DNA: TGCGCCAGCAGCTTCCTTGAAACTTCGAACACTGAAGCTTTCTTT
V: TRBV7-9; D: TRBD1; size: NA; J: TRBJ1-4; CDR3: CASSLPGQGREKLFF; DNA: TGTGCCAGCAGCTTACCGGGACAGGGTCGGGAAAAACTGTTTTTT
V: TRBV15; D: NA; size: many; J: TRBJ1-5; CDR3: CATSSRTQGLQPQHF; DNA: TGTGCCACCAGCAGTCGGACCCAAGGTCTTCAGCCCCAGCATTTT
V: TRBV12-3/TRBV12-4; D: NA; size: many; J: TRBJ1-1; CDR3: CASTPRHKRNTEAFF; DNA: TGTGCCAGCACCCCTCGGCACAAAAGGAACACTGAAGCTTTCTTT
V: TRBV18; D: NA; size: NA; J: TRBJ1-5; CDR3: CASSPQGVRSNQPQHF; DNA: TGTGCCAGCTCACCACAGGGGGTGCGTAGCAATCAGCCCCAGCATTTT
V: TRBV7-2; D: TRBD1; size: NA; J: TRBJ1-2; CDR3: CASSLITGQAIYGYTF; DNA: TGTGCCAGCAGCTTAATCACCGGACAGGCGATCTATGGCTACACCTTC
V: TRBV19; D: NA; size: once; J: TRBJ1-5; CDR3: CASSLFSGDSNQPQHF; DNA: TGTGCCAGTAGTCTTTTTTCAGGGGATAGCAATCAGCCCCAGCATTTT
V: TRBV15; D: NA; size: NA; J: TRBJ2-7; CDR3: CATSSPQGGAYEQYF; DNA: TGTGCCACCAGCAGCCCCCAGGGGGGAGCCTACGAGCAGTACTTC
V: TRBV12-3/TRBV12-4; D: NA; size: many; J: TRBJ1-2; CDR3: CASSPTEIRFGYTF; DNA: TGTGCCAGCAGTCCTACAGAGATTCGGTTTGGCTACACCTTC
V: TRBV20-1; D: NA; size: many; J: TRBJ2-7; CDR3: CSIRYRAYEQYF; DNA: TGCAGTATTAGATACAGGGCCTACGAGCAGTACTTC
V: TRBV6-1; D: NA; size: many; J: TRBJ1-2; CDR3: CASKDTGPRGYGYTF; DNA: TGTGCCAGCAAGGACACGGGACCCCGCGGCTATGGCTACACCTTC
V: TRBV7-2; D: NA; size: NA; J: TRBJ2-2; CDR3: CASSPVTVTGELFF; DNA: TGTGCCAGCAGCCCCGTGACAGTCACCGGGGAGCTGTTTTTT
V: TRBV7-2; D: TRBD2; size: few; J: TRBJ2-3; CDR3: CASSSPPASGRNTQYF; DNA: TGTGCCAGCAGCTCACCCCCTGCTAGCGGGAGAAATACGCAGTATTTT
V: TRBV7-8; D: TRBD1; size: many; J: TRBJ1-6; CDR3: CASSWGQGAVSPLHF; DNA: TGTGCCAGCAGCTGGGGACAGGGGGCTGTTTCACCCCTCCACTTT
V: TRBV11-3; D: TRBD1; size: few; J: TRBJ2-1; CDR3: CASSSQGAYNEQFF; DNA: TGTGCCAGCAGCTCACAGGGGGCGTACAATGAGCAGTTCTTC
V: TRBV7-2; D: TRBD1; size: NA; J: TRBJ2-7; CDR3: CASSLLTGGGSYEQYF; DNA: TGTGCCAGCAGCTTATTGACAGGGGGCGGTTCCTACGAGCAGTACTTC
V: TRBV20-1; D: NA; size: NA; J: TRBJ1-5; CDR3: CSARDRGSLHQPQHF; DNA: TGCAGTGCTAGAGATCGGGGGTCCCTCCATCAGCCCCAGCATTTT
V: TRBV6-2/TRBV6-3; D: TRBD2; size: NA; J: TRBJ2-7; CDR3: CASSYYGLRTSGRWTYEQYF; DNA: TGTGCCAGCAGTTACTATGGTCTTCGGACTAGCGGGAGGTGGACCTACGAGCAGTACTTC
V: TRBV4-2; D: TRBD2; size: many; J: TRBJ2-2; CDR3: CASSPRTSGGDTGELFF; DNA: TGTGCCAGCAGCCCAAGGACTAGCGGGGGAGATACCGGGGAGCTGTTTTTT